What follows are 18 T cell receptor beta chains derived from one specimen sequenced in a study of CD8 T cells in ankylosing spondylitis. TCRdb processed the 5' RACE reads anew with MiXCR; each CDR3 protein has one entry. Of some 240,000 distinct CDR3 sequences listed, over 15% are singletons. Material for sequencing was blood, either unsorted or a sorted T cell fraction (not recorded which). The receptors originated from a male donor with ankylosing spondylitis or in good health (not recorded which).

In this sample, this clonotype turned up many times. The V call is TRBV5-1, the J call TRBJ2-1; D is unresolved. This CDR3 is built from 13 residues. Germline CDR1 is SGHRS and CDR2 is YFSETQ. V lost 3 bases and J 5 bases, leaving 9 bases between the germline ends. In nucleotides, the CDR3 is TGCGCCAGCAGCTCTGTCCTTGACAATGAGCAGTTCTTC. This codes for CASSSVLDNEQFF.

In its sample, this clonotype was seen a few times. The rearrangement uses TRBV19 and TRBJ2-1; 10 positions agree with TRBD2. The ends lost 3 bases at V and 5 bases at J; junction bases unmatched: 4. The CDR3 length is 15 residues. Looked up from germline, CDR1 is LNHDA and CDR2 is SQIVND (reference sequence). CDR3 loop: CASSILAGANNEQFF. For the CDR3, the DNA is TGTGCCAGTAGTATCCTAGCGGGGGCAAACAATGAGCAGTTCTTC.

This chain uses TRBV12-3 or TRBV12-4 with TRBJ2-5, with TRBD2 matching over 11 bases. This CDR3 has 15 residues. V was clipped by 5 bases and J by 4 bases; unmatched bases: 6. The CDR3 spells CASSGLAGGTETQYF. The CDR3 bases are TGTGCCAGCAGTGGCCTAGCGGGAGGTACAGAGACCCAGTACTTC.

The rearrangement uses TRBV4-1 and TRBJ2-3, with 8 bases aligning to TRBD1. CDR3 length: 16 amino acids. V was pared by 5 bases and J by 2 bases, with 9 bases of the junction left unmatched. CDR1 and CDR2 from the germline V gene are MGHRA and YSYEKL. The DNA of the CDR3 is TGCGCCAGCAGCGCCCAGGGGGCCCCTTCCACAGATACGCAGTATTTT. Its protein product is CASSAQGAPSTDTQYF.

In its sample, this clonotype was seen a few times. This CDR3 reads CAIRAAGGPGEQYF. CDR3 sequence (DNA): TGTGCCATCAGGGCAGCGGGAGGGCCTGGCGAGCAGTACTTC. This chain joins TRBV10-3 and TRBJ2-7, with 10 nucleotides matching TRBD2. CDR3 length: 14 amino acids. Germline V CDR1 and CDR2: ENHRY, SYGVKD. The junction had 8 bases not matched to a gene; V was cut back by 6 bases and J by 6 bases.

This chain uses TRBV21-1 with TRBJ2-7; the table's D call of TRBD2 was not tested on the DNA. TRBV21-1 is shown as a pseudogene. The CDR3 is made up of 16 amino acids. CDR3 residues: CASSRAPGLLSYEQYF. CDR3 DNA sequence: TGTGCCAGCAGCAGAGCCCCGGGACTCCTCTCCTACGAGCAGTACTTC.

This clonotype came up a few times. The CDR3 is CASSLTGQIDSYNSPLHF. DNA of the CDR3: TGCGCCAGCAGCTTAACCGGACAGATTGACTCCTATAATTCACCCCTCCACTTT. V usage is TRBV4-1 and J usage is TRBJ1-6; a weak D match, TRBD1 (6 bases). The CDR3 is made up of 18 amino acids. The V gene lost 5 bases and the J gene lost 0 bases, with 17 bases spanning the gap. CDR1 is MGHRA and CDR2 is YSYEKL in the germline V gene.

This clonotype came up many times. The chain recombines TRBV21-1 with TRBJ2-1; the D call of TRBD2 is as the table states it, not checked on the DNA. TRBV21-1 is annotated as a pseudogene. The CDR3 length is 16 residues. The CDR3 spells CASSKKFGGRPSEQFF. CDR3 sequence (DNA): TGTGCCAGCAGCAAAAAATTCGGGGGGAGGCCCTCCGAGCAGTTCTTC.

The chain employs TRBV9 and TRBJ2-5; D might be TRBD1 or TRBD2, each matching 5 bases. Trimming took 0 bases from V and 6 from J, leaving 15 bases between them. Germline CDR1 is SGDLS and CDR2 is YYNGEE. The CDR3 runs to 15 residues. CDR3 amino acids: CASSVGGSDRKTQYF. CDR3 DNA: TGTGCCAGCAGCGTAGGGGGGTCGGATCGGAAGACCCAGTACTTC.

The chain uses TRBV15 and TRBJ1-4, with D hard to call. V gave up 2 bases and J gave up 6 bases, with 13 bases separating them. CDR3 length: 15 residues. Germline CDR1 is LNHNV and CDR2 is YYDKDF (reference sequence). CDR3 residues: CATSRLGPGDEKLFF. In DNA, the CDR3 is TGTGCCACCAGCAGACTAGGACCGGGCGATGAAAAACTGTTTTTT.

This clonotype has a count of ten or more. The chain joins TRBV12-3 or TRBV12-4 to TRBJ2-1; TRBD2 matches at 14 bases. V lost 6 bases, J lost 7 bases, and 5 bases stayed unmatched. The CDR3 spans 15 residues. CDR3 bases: TGTGCCAGCAGCCAGGGACTAGCGGGAGCAAATGAGCAGTTCTTC. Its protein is CASSQGLAGANEQFF.

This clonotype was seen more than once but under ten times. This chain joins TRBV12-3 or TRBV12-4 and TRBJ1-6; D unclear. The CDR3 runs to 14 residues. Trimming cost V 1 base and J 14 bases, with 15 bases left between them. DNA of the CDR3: TGTGCCAGCAGTTTAGATCCATTTTTCGGAACCCTCCACTTT. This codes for CASSLDPFFGTLHF.

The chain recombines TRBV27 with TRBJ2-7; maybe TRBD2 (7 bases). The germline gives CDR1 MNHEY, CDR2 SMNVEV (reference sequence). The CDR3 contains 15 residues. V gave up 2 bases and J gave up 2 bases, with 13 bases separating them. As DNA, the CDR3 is TGTGCCAGCAGTTTAAGGGGGGGGGGCGCCTACGAGCAGTACTTC. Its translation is CASSLRGGGAYEQYF.

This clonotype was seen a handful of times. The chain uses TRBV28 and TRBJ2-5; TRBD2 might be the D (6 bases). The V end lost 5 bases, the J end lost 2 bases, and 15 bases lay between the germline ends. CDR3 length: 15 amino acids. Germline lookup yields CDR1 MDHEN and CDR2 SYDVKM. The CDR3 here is CASSMEGVTQETQYF. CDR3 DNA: TGTGCCAGCAGTATGGAGGGAGTCACGCAAGAGACCCAGTACTTC.

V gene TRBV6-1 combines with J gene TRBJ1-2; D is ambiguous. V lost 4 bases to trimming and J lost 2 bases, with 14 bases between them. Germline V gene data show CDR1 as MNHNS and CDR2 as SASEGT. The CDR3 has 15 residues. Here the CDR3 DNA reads TGTGCCAGCAGTGGGACGGAGGGTAGGAACTATGGCTACACCTTC. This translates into CASSGTEGRNYGYTF.

CDR3 in amino acids: CASSLALGREQYF. The CDR3, as DNA: TGTGCCAGCAGCTTAGCGCTCGGGAGAGAGCAGTACTTC. V is TRBV7-9 and J is TRBJ2-7, with D maybe TRBD2 (6 bases). Trimming stripped 0 bases from V and 7 bases from J, with 10 bases between. Germline V gene sequence: CDR1 SEHNR, CDR2 FQNEAQ (reference sequence). CDR3 length equals 13 residues.

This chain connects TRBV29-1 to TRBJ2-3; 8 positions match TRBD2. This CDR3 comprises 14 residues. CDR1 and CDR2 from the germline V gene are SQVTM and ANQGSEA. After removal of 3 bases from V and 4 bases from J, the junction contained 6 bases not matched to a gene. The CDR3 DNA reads TGCAGCGTTGACCAGCGGGAGAGGGCAGATACGCAGTATTTT. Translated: CSVDQRERADTQYF.

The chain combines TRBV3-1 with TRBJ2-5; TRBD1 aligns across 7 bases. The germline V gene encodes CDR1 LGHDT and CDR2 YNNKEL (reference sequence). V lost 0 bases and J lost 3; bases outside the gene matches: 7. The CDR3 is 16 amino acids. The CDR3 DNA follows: TGTGCCAGCAGCCAAGATCCCAACAGGGGAAAAGAGACCCAGTACTTC. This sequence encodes CASSQDPNRGKETQYF.